Each of the 15 T cell receptor beta chains below was sequenced from the same sample in a study of blood T cell repertoires in COVID-19. Using immunoSEQ multiplex PCR, the repertoire was profiled, and TCRdb retains in-frame clones only, with some absent. The sample includes more than 250,000 clones, 85% of them seen just once. What was sequenced was peripheral blood. The receptors derive from a man between 50 and 59 years old with active or convalescent COVID-19.

This clone was seen only once. This chain uses TRBV7-7 with TRBJ2-1, with D perhaps matching TRBD2 (5 bases). The germline V and J ends were trimmed by 2 bases and 3 bases, with 5 bases remaining between them. The germline V gene encodes CDR1 SSHAT and CDR2 FNYEAQ (reference sequence). The CDR3 is made up of 13 amino acids. Written as DNA, the CDR3 is TGTGCCAGCAGCTTAAGCGGCTACAATGAGCAGTTCTTC. Amino acid sequence: CASSLSGYNEQFF. Complete variable domain (other parts from reference TRBV7-7 and TRBJ2-1): GAGVSQSPRYKVTKRGQDVTLRCDPISSHATLYWYQQALGQGPEFLTYFNYEAQPDKSGLPSDRFSAERPEGSISTLTIQRTEQRDSAMYRCASSLSGYNEQFFGPGTRLTVL.

The chain has TRBV5-1 and TRBJ2-1, with 12 bases aligning to TRBD2. This CDR3 comprises 18 residues. The germline gives CDR1 SGHRS, CDR2 YFSETQ. V lost 4 bases, J lost 4 bases, and 12 bases stayed unmatched. CDR3 sequence: CASSPEGALAGGYNEQFF. CDR3 in DNA: TGCGCCAGCAGCCCTGAGGGGGCTCTAGCGGGAGGGTACAATGAGCAGTTCTTC. The whole variable domain, remainder taken from reference TRBV5-1 and TRBJ2-1, is KAGVTQTPRYLIKTRGQQVTLSCSPISGHRSVSWYQQTPGQGLQFLFEYFSETQRNKGNFPGRFSGRQFSNSRSEMNVSTLELGDSALYLCASSPEGALAGGYNEQFFGPGTRLTVL.

The chain links TRBV6-5 to TRBJ2-3; 11 bases are a match to TRBD1. The CDR3 has 14 residues. Germline trimming cut 10 bases from V and 6 bases from J; bases unmatched to any gene: 9. Germline loops: CDR1 MNHEY, CDR2 SVGAGI. The DNA for the CDR3 is TGTGCCATTCTTGGACAGGGGGCGGGGGATACGCAGTATTTT. It specifies CAILGQGAGDTQYF.

This clone was found once. The chain is built from TRBV25-1 and TRBJ2-5, with a possible D match to TRBD2 (5 bases). The CDR3 runs to 14 residues. Germline V gene sequence: CDR1 MGHDK, CDR2 SYGVNS. Trimming pared 3 bases from V and 3 bases from J, leaving 11 bases between. The CDR3 nucleotides are TGTGCCAGCAGTGAGAGTGGAGCGGAAGAGACCCAGTACTTC. Amino acids: CASSESGAEETQYF.

In its sample, this clone was seen a few times. CDR3 sequence reads: CASSTGLGYEQYF. In DNA, the CDR3 is TGTGCCAGCAGTACTGGACTAGGCTACGAGCAGTACTTC. The chain recombines TRBV6-5 with TRBJ2-7; 7 bases map to TRBD2. Germline loops: CDR1 MNHEY, CDR2 SVGAGI. The V gene end was trimmed by 5 bases and the J gene end by 3 bases; junction bases not matched to a gene: 4. The CDR3 spans 13 residues.

The gene calls are TRBV10-3 and TRBJ1-1, with 11 nucleotides matching TRBD1. After removal of 9 bases from V and 4 bases from J, the junction contained 7 bases not matched to a gene. Per the germline V gene, CDR1 is ENHRY and CDR2 is SYGVKD. CDR3 length equals 14 residues. CDR3 nucleotide sequence: TGTGCCATGCGGACAGGGGGCGAATCCACTGAAGCTTTCTTT. The encoded protein is CAMRTGGESTEAFF.

The chain carries TRBV5-4 and TRBJ2-7, with 7 bases lining up with TRBD2. This CDR3 is built from 14 residues. V dropped 3 bases and J dropped 5; count of bases not matched to a gene: 8. CDR1 and CDR2 (germline): SGHNT, YYREEE (reference sequence). CDR3 protein: CASSWQRDGHEQYF. CDR3 coding DNA: TGTGCCAGCAGCTGGCAGCGGGATGGTCACGAGCAGTACTTC. Full variable domain (outside the CDR3, taken from reference TRBV5-4 and TRBJ2-7): ETGVTQSPTHLIKTRGQQVTLRCSSQSGHNTVSWYQQALGQGPQFIFQYYREEENGRGNFPPRFSGLQFPNYSSELNVNALELDDSALYLCASSWQRDGHEQYFGPGTRLTVT.

The CDR3 DNA is TGTGCCAGCAGCGGGACTAGCGACTCCTACGAGCAGTACTTC. It translates to CASSGTSDSYEQYF. The V gene is TRBV9, the J gene TRBJ2-7; 9 nucleotides line up with TRBD2. Germline assignment: CDR1 SGDLS and CDR2 YYNGEE. V gave up 3 bases and J gave up 0 bases; unmatched junction bases: 1. This CDR3 is built from 14 residues.

This chain joins TRBV10-1 and TRBJ2-7; D is ambiguous. Germline V gene sequence: CDR1 WNHNN, CDR2 SYGVQD (reference sequence). The CDR3 is 11 residues long. The V end lost 9 bases, the J end lost 7 bases, and 13 bases lay between the germline ends. CDR3 protein: CARVPRGEQYF. CDR3 sequence (DNA): TGCGCCAGAGTACCAAGAGGTGAGCAGTACTTC.

The chain is built from TRBV24-1 and TRBJ2-1; 7 bases map to TRBD2. The ends lost 0 bases at V and 9 bases at J; junction bases unmatched: 7. Germline assignment: CDR1 KGHDR and CDR2 SFDVKD. CDR3 size: 15 residues. The CDR3 loop reads CATSDLYEGGGEQFF. The CDR3 DNA reads as TGTGCCACCAGTGATTTGTATGAGGGCGGGGGTGAGCAGTTCTTC.

At least ten counts were recorded for this clone. The J gene is TRBJ1-1, the V gene TRBV18; D is possibly TRBD1 (5 bases). Germline lookup yields CDR1 KGHSH and CDR2 LQKENI. V dropped 5 bases and J dropped 1 base, with 17 bases sitting between them. The CDR3 sequence is 16 residues long. CDR3 loop: CASSESPDSTNTEAFF. CDR3 DNA sequence: TGTGCCAGCTCAGAATCGCCCGACAGCACGAACACTGAAGCTTTCTTT.

This clone was counted once. V usage is TRBV10-3 and J usage is TRBJ2-3, with 11 bases aligning to TRBD2. The CDR3 is 18 residues long. The germline CDR1 and CDR2 sequences are ENHRY and SYGVKD. V was clipped by 3 bases and J by 4 bases; unmatched bases: 12. The DNA of the CDR3 is TGTGCCATCAGTGAACGGGTGATAGCGGGAGGGCCCGCAGATACGCAGTATTTT. Translating gives CAISERVIAGGPADTQYF.

The chain combines TRBV19 with TRBJ2-3; 10 nucleotides align to TRBD2. Per the germline V gene, CDR1 is LNHDA and CDR2 is SQIVND (reference sequence). Trimming removed 5 bases from V and 4 bases from J; junction bases left unmatched: 9. CDR3 size: 16 residues. CDR3: CASSRTGLAGADTQYF. The DNA for the CDR3 is TGTGCCAGTAGTCGAACGGGGCTAGCGGGAGCAGATACGCAGTATTTT. Together with reference TRBV19 and TRBJ2-3, the CDR3 gives the full variable domain: DGGITQSPKYLFRKEGQNVTLSCEQNLNHDAMYWYRQDPGQGLRLIYYSQIVNDFQKGDIAEGYSVSREKKESFPLTVTSAQKNPTAFYLCASSRTGLAGADTQYFGPGTRLTVL.

This rearrangement joins TRBV30 to TRBJ1-6; no reliable D call. The CDR3 is made up of 13 amino acids. V lost 2 bases, J lost 2 bases, and 4 bases lay in between. In germline, CDR1 is GTSNPN, CDR2 SVGIG (reference sequence). The CDR3 nucleotides read TGTGCCTGGAGTACAGCCTATAATTCACCCCTCCACTTT. Protein: CAWSTAYNSPLHF.

The V call is TRBV20-1, the J call TRBJ2-1, with 10 bases that match TRBD2. CDR3 length: 17 residues. Per germline, CDR1 DFQATT and CDR2 SNEGSKA (reference sequence). With 3 bases clipped from V and 1 base from J, the junction kept 9 bases outside the gene matches. Here the CDR3 reads CSASSPSGRGSYNEQFF. The CDR3 DNA reads as TGCAGTGCTAGTTCCCCTAGCGGGAGAGGGTCCTACAATGAGCAGTTCTTC.